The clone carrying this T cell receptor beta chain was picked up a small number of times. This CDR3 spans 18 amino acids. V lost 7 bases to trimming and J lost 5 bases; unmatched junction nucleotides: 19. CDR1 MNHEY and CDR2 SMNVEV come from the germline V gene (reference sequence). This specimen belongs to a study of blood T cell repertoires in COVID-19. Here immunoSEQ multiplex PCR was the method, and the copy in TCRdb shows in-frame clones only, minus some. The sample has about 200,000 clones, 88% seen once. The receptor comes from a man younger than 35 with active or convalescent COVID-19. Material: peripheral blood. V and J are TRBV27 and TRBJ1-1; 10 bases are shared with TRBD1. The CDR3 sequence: CASKEFPTGGKFGTEAFF. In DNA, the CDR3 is TGTGCCAGCAAAGAATTCCCGACAGGGGGCAAATTTGGGACTGAAGCTTTCTTT.